This is a list of T cell receptor beta chains from one sample in a study of blood T cell repertoires in COVID-19. Libraries were prepared by immunoSEQ multiplex PCR; TCRdb keeps only in-frame clonotypes and omits some of them. Of around 50,000 clones in the sample, roughly 83% were seen once. Sequences were obtained from peripheral blood. The receptors originated from a human donor in a cohort sampled during active COVID-19. CDR3s include the opening cysteine and the closing phenylalanine or tryptophan. The order of the fields is D gene, J gene, clone size, V gene, CDR3 DNA, CDR3 protein. A D gene is named only where the DNA matches it firmly. Only some rows state a clone size, as once, few, many or a class for expanded clones.

TRBD2,TRBJ2-3,-,TRBV7-8,TGTGCCAGCAGCTTAAGGTCCGGGACTAGCGGGGGGGGTGCAGATACGCAGTATTTT,CASSLRSGTSGGGADTQYF
TRBD2,TRBJ2-3,-,TRBV24-1,TGTGCCACCAGCGTTGGGGGACTAGCGGGAGCCACAGATACGCAGTATTTT,CATSVGGLAGATDTQYF
TRBD2,TRBJ2-1,-,TRBV3-1/TRBV3-2,TGTGCCAGCAGCAAGATCGTCAGACTAGCGATTGGACCCGAGTGGTTCTTC,CASSKIVRLAIGPEWFF
-,TRBJ2-7,-,TRBV6-2/TRBV6-3,TGTGCCAGCAGTTACGAGGTTGACAGAGTGGGATACGAGCAGTACTTC,CASSYEVDRVGYEQYF
TRBD1,TRBJ2-1,-,TRBV6-1,TGTGCCAGCACTCAGAACAGGGGTAGGAATGAGCAGTTCTTC,CASTQNRGRNEQFF
TRBD2,TRBJ2-5,-,TRBV7-8,TGTGCCAGCAGCTTAGCGGGGGGGCAAGAGACCCAGTACTTC,CASSLAGGQETQYF
-,TRBJ1-5,once,TRBV21-1,TGTGCCAGCAGTATTGGGAGACAGGGGGCGCGCTTATGTTATCAGCCCCAGCATTTT,CASSIGRQGARLCYQPQHF
-,TRBJ1-1,-,TRBV28,TGTGCCAGCAGTCTCGCCCGCGGGAACACTGAAGCTTTCTTT,CASSLARGNTEAFF
TRBD1,TRBJ1-1,once,TRBV10-3,TGTGCCATCATGGGACAGGGGGACACTGAAGCTTTCTTT,CAIMGQGDTEAFF
-,TRBJ1-5,-,TRBV7-2,TGTGCCAGCAGCTTACTGGACAGCGGTCAGCCCCAGCATTTT,CASSLLDSGQPQHF